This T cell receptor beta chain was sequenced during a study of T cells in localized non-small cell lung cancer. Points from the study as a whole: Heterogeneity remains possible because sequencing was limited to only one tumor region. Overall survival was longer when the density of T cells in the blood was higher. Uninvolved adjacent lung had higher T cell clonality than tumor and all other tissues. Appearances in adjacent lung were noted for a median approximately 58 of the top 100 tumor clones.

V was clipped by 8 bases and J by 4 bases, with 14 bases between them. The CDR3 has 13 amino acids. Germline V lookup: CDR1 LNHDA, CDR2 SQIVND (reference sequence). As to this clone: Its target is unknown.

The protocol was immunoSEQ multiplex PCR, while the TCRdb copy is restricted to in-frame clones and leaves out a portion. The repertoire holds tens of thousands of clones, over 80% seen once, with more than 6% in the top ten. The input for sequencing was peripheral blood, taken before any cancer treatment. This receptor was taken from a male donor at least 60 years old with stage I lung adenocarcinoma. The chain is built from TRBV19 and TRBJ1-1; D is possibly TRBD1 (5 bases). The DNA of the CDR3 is TGTGCCAGTCGGGGCCAGTTCGGCACTGAAGCTTTCTTT. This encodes CASRGQFGTEAFF.